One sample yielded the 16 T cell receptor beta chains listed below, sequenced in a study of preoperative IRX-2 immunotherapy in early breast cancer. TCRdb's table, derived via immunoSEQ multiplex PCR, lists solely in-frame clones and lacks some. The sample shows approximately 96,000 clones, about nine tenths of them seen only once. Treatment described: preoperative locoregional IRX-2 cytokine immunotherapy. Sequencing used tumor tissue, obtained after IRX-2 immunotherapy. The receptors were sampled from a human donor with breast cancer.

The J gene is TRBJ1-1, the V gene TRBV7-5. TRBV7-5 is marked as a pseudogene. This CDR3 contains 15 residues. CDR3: CASSLGGEGNTEAFF. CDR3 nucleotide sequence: TGTGCCAGCAGCCTAGGGGGGGAGGGGAACACTGAAGCTTTCTTT.

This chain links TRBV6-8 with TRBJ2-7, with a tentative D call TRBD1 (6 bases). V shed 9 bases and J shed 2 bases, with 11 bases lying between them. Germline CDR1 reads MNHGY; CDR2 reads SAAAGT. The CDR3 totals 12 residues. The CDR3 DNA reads TGTGCCAGTGGACAGAACCCCTACGAGCAGTACTTC. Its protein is CASGQNPYEQYF.

CDR3 sequence (DNA): TGTGCCTGGAGTGTAAGCCGGGATCAGCCCCAGCATTTT. Protein: CAWSVSRDQPQHF. V is TRBV30 and J is TRBJ1-5, with D unresolved. CDR1 GTSNPN and CDR2 SVGIG come from the germline V gene (reference sequence). Trimming pared 0 bases from V and 5 bases from J, leaving 8 bases between. The CDR3 extends over 13 amino acids.

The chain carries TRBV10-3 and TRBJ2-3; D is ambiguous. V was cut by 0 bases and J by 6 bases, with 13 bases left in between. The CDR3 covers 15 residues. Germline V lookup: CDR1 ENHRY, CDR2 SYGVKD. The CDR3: CAISESTEVADTQYF. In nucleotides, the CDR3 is TGTGCCATCAGTGAGTCGACCGAGGTCGCGGATACGCAGTATTTT.

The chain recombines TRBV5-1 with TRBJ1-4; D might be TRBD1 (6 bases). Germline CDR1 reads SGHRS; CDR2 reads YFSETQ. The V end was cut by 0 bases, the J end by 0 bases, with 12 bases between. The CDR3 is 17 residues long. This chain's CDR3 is CASSLGRGYATNEKLFF. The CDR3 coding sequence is TGCGCCAGCAGCTTGGGCAGGGGCTATGCAACTAATGAAAAACTGTTTTTT.

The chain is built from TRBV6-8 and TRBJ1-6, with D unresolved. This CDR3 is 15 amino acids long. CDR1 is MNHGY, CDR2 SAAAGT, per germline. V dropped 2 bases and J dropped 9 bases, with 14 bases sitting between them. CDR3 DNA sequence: TGTGCCAGCAGTTACAGGCAGACGAGTGCTTCACCCCTCCACTTT. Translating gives CASSYRQTSASPLHF.

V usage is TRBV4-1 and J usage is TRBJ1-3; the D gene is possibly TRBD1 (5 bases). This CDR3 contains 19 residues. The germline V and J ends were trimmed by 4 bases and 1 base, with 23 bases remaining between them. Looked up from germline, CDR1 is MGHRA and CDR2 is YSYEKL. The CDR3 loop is CASSRDRGTQIGSGNTIYF. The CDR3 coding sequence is TGCGCCAGCAGCCGCGACAGAGGAACGCAAATCGGTTCTGGAAACACCATATATTTT.

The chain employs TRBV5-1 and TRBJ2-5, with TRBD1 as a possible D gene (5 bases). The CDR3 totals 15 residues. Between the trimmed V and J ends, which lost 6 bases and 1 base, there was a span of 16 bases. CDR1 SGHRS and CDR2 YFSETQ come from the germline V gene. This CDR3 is CASTRDSGVQETQYF. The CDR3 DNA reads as TGCGCCAGCACCAGGGATTCTGGGGTCCAAGAGACCCAGTACTTC. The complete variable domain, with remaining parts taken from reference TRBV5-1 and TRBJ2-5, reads KAGVTQTPRYLIKTRGQQVTLSCSPISGHRSVSWYQQTPGQGLQFLFEYFSETQRNKGNFPGRFSGRQFSNSRSEMNVSTLELGDSALYLCASTRDSGVQETQYFGPGTRLLVL.

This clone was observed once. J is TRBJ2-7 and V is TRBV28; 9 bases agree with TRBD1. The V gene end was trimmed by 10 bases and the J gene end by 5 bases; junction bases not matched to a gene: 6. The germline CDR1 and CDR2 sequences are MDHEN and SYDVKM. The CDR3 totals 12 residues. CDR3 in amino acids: CATWTGADEQYF. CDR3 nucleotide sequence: TGTGCCACATGGACAGGGGCCGACGAGCAGTACTTC. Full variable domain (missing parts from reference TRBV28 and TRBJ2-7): DVKVTQSSRYLVKRTGEKVFLECVQDMDHENMFWYRQDPGLGLRLIYFSYDVKMKEKGDIPEGYSVSREKKERFSLILESASTNQTSMYLCATWTGADEQYFGPGTRLTVT.

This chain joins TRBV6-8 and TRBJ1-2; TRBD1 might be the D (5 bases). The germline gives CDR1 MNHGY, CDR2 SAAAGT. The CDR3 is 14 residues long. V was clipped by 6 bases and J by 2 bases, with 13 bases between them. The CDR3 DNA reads TGTGCCAGCAGACCCCCGGGGCAGAACTATGGCTACACCTTC. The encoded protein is CASRPPGQNYGYTF.

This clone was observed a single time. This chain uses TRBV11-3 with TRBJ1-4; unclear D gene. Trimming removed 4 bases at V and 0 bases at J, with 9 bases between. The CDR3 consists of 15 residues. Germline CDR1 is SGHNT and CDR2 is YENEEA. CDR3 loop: CASSSSYATNEKLFF. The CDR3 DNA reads TGTGCCAGCAGCTCTTCATATGCAACTAATGAAAAACTGTTTTTT.

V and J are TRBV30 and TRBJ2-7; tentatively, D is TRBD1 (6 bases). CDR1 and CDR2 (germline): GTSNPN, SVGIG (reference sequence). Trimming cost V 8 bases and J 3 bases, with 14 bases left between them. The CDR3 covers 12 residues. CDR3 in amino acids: CAGSTGYYEQYF. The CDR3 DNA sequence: TGTGCCGGAAGTACAGGGTACTACGAGCAGTACTTC. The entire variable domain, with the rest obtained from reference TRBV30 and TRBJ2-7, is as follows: SQTIHQWPATLVQPVGSPLSLECTVEGTSNPNLYWYRQAAGRGLQLLFYSVGIGQISSEVPQNLSASRPQDRQFILSSKKLLLSDSGFYLCAGSTGYYEQYFGPGTRLTVT.

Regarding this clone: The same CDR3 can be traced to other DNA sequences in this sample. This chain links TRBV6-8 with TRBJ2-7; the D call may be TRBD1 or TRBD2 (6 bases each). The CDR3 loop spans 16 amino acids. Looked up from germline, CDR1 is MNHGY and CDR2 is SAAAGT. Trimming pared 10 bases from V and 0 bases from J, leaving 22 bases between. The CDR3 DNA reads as TGTGCCATCACCGATACAGGGTACGGGAGCTCCTACGAGCAGTACTTC. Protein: CAITDTGYGSSYEQYF.

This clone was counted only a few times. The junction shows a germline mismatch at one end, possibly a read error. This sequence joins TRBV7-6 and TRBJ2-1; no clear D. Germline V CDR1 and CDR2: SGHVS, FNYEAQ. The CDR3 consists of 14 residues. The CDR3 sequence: CASTHLDSSNEQFF. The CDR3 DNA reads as TGTGCCAGCACTCACCTCGACTCCTCCAATGAGCAGTTCTTC. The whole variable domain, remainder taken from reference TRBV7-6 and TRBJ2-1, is GAGVSQSPRYKVTKRGQDVALRCDPISGHVSLYWYRQALGQGPEFLTYFNYEAQQDKSGLPNDRFSAERPEGSISTLTIQRTEQRDSAMYRCASTHLDSSNEQFFGPGTRLTVL.

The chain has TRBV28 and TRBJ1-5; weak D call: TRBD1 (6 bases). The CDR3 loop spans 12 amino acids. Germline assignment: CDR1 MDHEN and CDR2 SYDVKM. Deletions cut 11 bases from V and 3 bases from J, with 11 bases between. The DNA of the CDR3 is TGTGCCGCCGACAGGTACAATCAGCCCCAGCATTTT. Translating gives CAADRYNQPQHF.

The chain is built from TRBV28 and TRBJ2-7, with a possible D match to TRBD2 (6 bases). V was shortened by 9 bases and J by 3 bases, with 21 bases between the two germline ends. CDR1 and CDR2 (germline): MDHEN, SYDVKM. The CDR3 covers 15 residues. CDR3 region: CASDGGGESNYEQYF. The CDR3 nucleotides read TGTGCCAGTGACGGAGGAGGGGAGTCCAACTACGAGCAGTACTTC.